The 7 T cell receptor beta chains below were found in one sample sequenced in a study of T cell changes during pregnancy in multiple sclerosis. Clones were read by immunoSEQ multiplex PCR, and TCRdb kept only the in-frame ones, dropping some. This table has some 100,000 clones, 90% to 95% appearing once. The source was peripheral blood, collected before pregnancy. All receptors derive from a female donor with multiple sclerosis, enrolled in a pregnancy study.

This sequence joins TRBV6-5 and TRBJ1-1; 7 nucleotides match TRBD1. CDR3 length: 13 residues. Germline CDR1 reads MNHEY; CDR2 reads SVGAGI. Unmatched junction bases numbered 5, after V lost 6 bases and J lost 4 bases. This CDR3 reads CASRQGWVTEAFF. The CDR3 DNA reads TGTGCCAGCAGACAGGGGTGGGTCACTGAAGCTTTCTTT.

The chain carries TRBV9 and TRBJ2-3; no clear D gene. Trimming stripped 1 base from V and 0 bases from J, with 9 bases between. The CDR3 sequence is 15 residues long. Per germline, CDR1 SGDLS and CDR2 YYNGEE. The CDR3 sequence: CASSVNTGSTDTQYF. Here the CDR3 DNA reads TGTGCCAGCAGCGTAAATACGGGTAGCACAGATACGCAGTATTTT.

The rearrangement uses TRBV5-1 and TRBJ2-7; unclear D gene. The CDR3 runs to 13 residues. The V gene lost 2 bases and the J gene lost 2 bases, with 8 bases spanning the gap. From germline, CDR1 is SGHRS and CDR2 YFSETQ. The CDR3 reads CASSFSYTYEQYF. The CDR3 bases are TGCGCCAGCAGCTTCTCGTACACCTACGAGCAGTACTTC.

This clone was picked up one time. J is TRBJ2-2 and V is TRBV28, with D unclear. This CDR3 comprises 14 residues. V was cut by 2 bases and J by 2 bases, with 6 bases left in between. Germline lookup yields CDR1 MDHEN and CDR2 SYDVKM. The CDR3 loop is CASSLGLNTGELFF. The CDR3 coding sequence is TGTGCCAGCAGTTTAGGCCTTAACACCGGGGAGCTGTTTTTT.

This chain uses TRBV18 with TRBJ2-2; unclear D gene. The CDR3 is made up of 15 amino acids. V lost 3 bases, J lost 1 base, and 9 bases lay in between. Germline loops: CDR1 KGHSH, CDR2 LQKENI. This CDR3 is CASSPVLGNTGELFF. DNA for the CDR3: TGTGCCAGCTCACCCGTGCTCGGGAACACCGGGGAGCTGTTTTTT.

The chain has TRBV5-1 and TRBJ2-3; possibly TRBD2 for D (6 bases). The CDR3 covers 15 residues. Germline CDR1 reads SGHRS; CDR2 reads YFSETQ. With 6 bases removed from V and 6 bases from J, the gap between germline ends came to 20 bases. The CDR3 is CASTRFGTPGDTQYF. CDR3 bases: TGCGCCAGCACCCGATTCGGGACTCCCGGGGATACGCAGTATTTT.

This clone was counted a few times. The chain joins TRBV6-6 to TRBJ2-2, with 9 bases identical to TRBD2. The V segment lost 4 bases and the J segment 3 bases; nucleotides outside the gene matches: 3. This CDR3 is 15 amino acids long. Germline V gene lookup returns CDR1 MNHNY and CDR2 SVGAGI (reference sequence). CDR3 residues: CASSLTSGHTGELFF. CDR3 in DNA: TGTGCCAGCAGTTTGACTAGCGGACACACCGGGGAGCTGTTTTTT.